The TCR beta chain described here comes from a study of blood T cells in healthy people across ages. The CDR3 has 13 amino acids. The germline V gene has CDR1 DFQATT and CDR2 SNEGSKA (reference sequence). Trimming at V came to 6 bases and at J to 7 bases, leaving 8 bases not matched to a gene. The second PCR ran about 6 to 11 cycles with a sample-barcoded 5' primer and J-beta primers. TCRdb processed the 5' RACE reads anew with MiXCR; each CDR3 protein has one entry. Of a few hundred thousand distinct CDR3 sequences in the sample, about 29% were seen once. This sample also belongs to another study, concerning T cells of mothers and their children.

The sequence came from a boy younger than 10 in good health. The sequenced material came from blood. The chain joins TRBV20-1 to TRBJ1-2; TRBD1 aligns across 10 bases. CDR3 DNA: TGCAGTGCCGGGGACAGGGGAGGATCTGGCTACACCTTC. Its protein is CSAGDRGGSGYTF.